The 19 T cell receptor beta chains reported below all come from one sample, sequenced in a study of T cell responses to AZD1222 COVID-19 vaccine. The assay was immunoSEQ multiplex PCR, and TCRdb's table has in-frame clones only and misses some. The sample includes some 69,000 clones, approximately 87% of them seen just once. The sample here was peripheral blood, taken 28 days after the second AZD1222 dose. The source is an adult who received the AZD1222 COVID-19 vaccine.

Only one count was recorded for this clone. The rearrangement joins TRBV9 to TRBJ1-1; D is uncertain. This CDR3 contains 14 residues. Germline values: CDR1 SGDLS, CDR2 YYNGEE. With 2 bases removed from V and 4 bases from J, the gap between germline ends came to 12 bases. CDR3 sequence: CASSVSLLGTEAFF. The CDR3 DNA follows: TGTGCCAGCAGCGTTTCTCTATTGGGCACTGAAGCTTTCTTT. Drawing the rest from reference TRBV9 and TRBJ1-1, the complete variable domain is DSGVTQTPKHLITATGQRVTLRCSPRSGDLSVYWYQQSLDQGLQFLIQYYNGEERAKGNILERFSAQQFPDLHSELNLSSLELGDSALYFCASSVSLLGTEAFFGQGTRLTVV.

The chain employs TRBV10-1 and TRBJ2-3, with 9 bases identical to TRBD1. Losses at the gene ends were 4 bases for V and 4 bases for J; bases not matched to a gene: 9. From germline, CDR1 is WNHNN and CDR2 SYGVQD (reference sequence). CDR3 size: 16 residues. In DNA, the CDR3 is TGCGCCAGCAGTGGTGGGACAGGGAGTTGGTCAGATACGCAGTATTTT. Protein product: CASSGGTGSWSDTQYF.

The chain is built from TRBV7-2 and TRBJ2-7; 11 bases align to TRBD2. CDR1 SGHTA and CDR2 FQGNSA come from the germline V gene. After removal of 5 bases from V and 2 bases from J, the junction contained 5 bases not matched to a gene. The CDR3 is 15 residues long. The CDR3 spells CASSHGTSGPYEQYF. The DNA for the CDR3 is TGTGCCAGCAGCCACGGGACTAGCGGACCCTACGAGCAGTACTTC.

This clone was observed once. The genes are TRBV5-4 and TRBJ1-4, with 7 bases matching TRBD1. The V segment lost 4 bases and the J segment 0 bases; nucleotides outside the gene matches: 3. CDR3 length equals 15 residues. Germline V gives CDR1 SGHNT, CDR2 YYREEE (reference sequence). CDR3 amino acids: CASSGTDATNEKLFF. The CDR3 DNA is TGTGCCAGCAGCGGGACAGATGCAACTAATGAAAAACTGTTTTTT.

The gene calls are TRBV29-1 and TRBJ2-2; D is uncertain. The CDR3 loop spans 14 amino acids. V was trimmed by 4 bases and J by 0 bases, leaving 9 bases between them. Germline CDR1 SQVTM, CDR2 ANQGSEA. CDR3 DNA sequence: TGCAGCGTTGGCCAGCCTACGAACACCGGGGAGCTGTTTTTT. Translation gives CSVGQPTNTGELFF.

The chain combines TRBV20-1 with TRBJ2-1, with 8 bases matching TRBD2. Germline lookup yields CDR1 DFQATT and CDR2 SNEGSKA (reference sequence). CDR3 size: 14 residues. The J segment lost 5 bases and the V segment lost 3 bases, leaving 6 bases of the junction unmatched. CDR3 sequence: CSASTGRGDNEQFF. CDR3 coding DNA: TGCAGTGCTAGTACCGGGAGGGGCGACAATGAGCAGTTCTTC.

This sequence joins TRBV11-3 and TRBJ2-5, with D hard to call. The CDR3 runs 16 residues. Deletions cut 2 bases from V and 1 base from J, with 14 bases between. Germline CDR1 SGHNT, CDR2 YENEEA. This chain's CDR3 is CASSLQTPDPQETQYF. CDR3 nucleotide sequence: TGTGCCAGCAGCTTACAAACACCGGACCCCCAAGAGACCCAGTACTTC.

V and J are TRBV5-1 and TRBJ1-3; no clear D gene. The CDR3 is made up of 16 amino acids. CDR1 and CDR2 from the germline V gene are SGHRS and YFSETQ. Trimming stripped 0 bases from V and 0 bases from J, with 10 bases between. Written as DNA, the CDR3 is TGCGCCAGCAGCTTGGCTGCAGCCAGCTCTGGAAACACCATATATTTT. It yields the protein CASSLAAASSGNTIYF.

J is TRBJ2-1 and V is TRBV5-1; the match to TRBD2 covers 8 bases. V gave up 1 base and J gave up 7 bases; unmatched junction bases: 7. Germline values: CDR1 SGHRS, CDR2 YFSETQ. The CDR3 spans 15 residues. The DNA of the CDR3 is TGCGCCAGCAGCTTGAGTAGCGGGGAGGGGAATGAGCAGTTCTTC. This gives the protein CASSLSSGEGNEQFF.

This clone showed up just once. V and J are TRBV18 and TRBJ2-3; D gene unclear. This CDR3 comprises 13 residues. Trimming pared 6 bases from V and 0 bases from J, leaving 7 bases between. Per germline, CDR1 KGHSH and CDR2 LQKENI. The CDR3 protein is CASSVSSTDTQYF. CDR3 DNA: TGTGCCAGCTCGGTCTCTAGCACAGATACGCAGTATTTT.

This chain connects TRBV29-1 to TRBJ1-1; TRBD1 aligns across 7 bases. V dropped 6 bases and J dropped 2; count of bases not matched to a gene: 3. The CDR3 is 12 amino acids. Germline assignment: CDR1 SQVTM and CDR2 ANQGSEA. The CDR3 here is CSVGTDNTEAFF. DNA for the CDR3: TGCAGCGTCGGGACAGACAACACTGAAGCTTTCTTT.

This sequence joins TRBV19 and TRBJ1-5; 10 bases fit TRBD1. This CDR3 contains 14 residues. Germline trimming cut 11 bases from V and 6 bases from J; bases unmatched to any gene: 10. The germline V gene encodes CDR1 LNHDA and CDR2 SQIVND (reference sequence). The CDR3 is CAARGQGTIQPQHF. The CDR3 DNA sequence: TGTGCCGCGAGGGGACAGGGGACGATTCAGCCCCAGCATTTT.

CDR3 coding DNA: TGTGCCAGCAGCTTGGACTTGGGCGCGTACGAGCAGTACTTC. Its protein product is CASSLDLGAYEQYF. The chain has TRBV5-4 and TRBJ2-7; D is unclear. The germline V and J ends were trimmed by 0 bases and 4 bases, with 11 bases remaining between them. CDR1 SGHNT and CDR2 YYREEE come from the germline V gene (reference sequence). The CDR3 runs to 14 residues.

V is TRBV5-6 and J is TRBJ2-6; a possible D gene is TRBD2 (6 bases). V was pared by 0 bases and J by 0 bases, with 13 bases between. This CDR3 spans 18 amino acids. CDR1 is SGHDT and CDR2 is YYEEEE in the germline V gene. The CDR3 is CASSLGLVGSSGANVLTF. As DNA, the CDR3 is TGTGCCAGCAGCTTGGGACTAGTGGGGTCCTCTGGGGCCAACGTCCTGACTTTC.

This clone was observed a few times. The gene calls are TRBV5-1 and TRBJ1-2, with a weak D call TRBD1 (5 bases). The germline gives CDR1 SGHRS, CDR2 YFSETQ. Trimming stripped 3 bases from V and 4 bases from J, with 10 bases between. The CDR3 is made up of 13 amino acids. The CDR3 spells CASSWDESYGYTF. CDR3 DNA: TGCGCCAGCAGCTGGGACGAAAGCTATGGCTACACCTTC.

This chain connects TRBV5-4 to TRBJ2-3; D assignment may be TRBD1 or TRBD2 (5 bases each). This CDR3 is 14 amino acids long. V was clipped by 4 bases and J by 0 bases, with 9 bases between them. Germline assignment: CDR1 SGHNT and CDR2 YYREEE (reference sequence). In nucleotides, the CDR3 is TGTGCCAGCAGCCGGGACCCTAGCACAGATACGCAGTATTTT. Translated, it gives CASSRDPSTDTQYF.

The chain has TRBV5-1 and TRBJ1-5; D may be TRBD1 (5 bases). This CDR3 has 16 residues. Looked up from germline, CDR1 is SGHRS and CDR2 is YFSETQ. V lost 0 bases to trimming and J lost 1 base, with 11 bases between them. The CDR3 DNA reads TGCGCCAGCAGCTTGGGGTCCGGGGGGAGCAATCAGCCCCAGCATTTT. Translation: CASSLGSGGSNQPQHF.

The V gene is TRBV18, the J gene TRBJ1-5; D not certain. Germline V gives CDR1 KGHSH, CDR2 LQKENI. The CDR3 sequence is 14 residues long. V was cut by 4 bases and J by 5 bases, with 12 bases left in between. CDR3: CASSLLVGDQPQHF. CDR3 nucleotide sequence: TGTGCCAGCTCACTCTTGGTTGGAGATCAGCCCCAGCATTTT.

CDR3 in DNA: TGTGCCATCAGTGGTAGCGGGAGCTACGAGCAGTACTTC. Residues: CAISGSGSYEQYF. This chain connects TRBV10-3 to TRBJ2-7, with 9 bases that match TRBD2. Trimming removed 4 bases from V and 3 bases from J; junction bases left unmatched: 1. The length of the CDR3 is 13 residues. CDR1 ENHRY and CDR2 SYGVKD come from the germline V gene.